This TCR beta chain was sequenced for a study of Graves' ophthalmopathy and Graves' hyperthyroidism. On the study more broadly: No treatment had been given when peripheral blood was collected at initial diagnosis.

Germline loops: CDR1 MNHEY, CDR2 SVGEGT. The CDR3 has 13 residues. Trimming shortened V by 6 bases and J by 3 bases, and 11 bases separated the two germline ends. Notes on the study in general: Prediction of ophthalmopathy progression reached roughly 70% sensitivity and 72% to 75% specificity.

Amplified TCR beta CDR3 regions were obtained using RNA transcripts as template. Investigators did first-round RT-PCR with HTBI primers, then second-round multiplex PCR. TCRdb ran MiXCR on the multiplex PCR reads and lists one entry per CDR3 protein. The data show about 400,000 distinct CDR3 sequences, with approximately 20% seen just once and 1.5% to 2% held by the top ten. This clonotype was recorded many times. Its antigen is unidentified. A volume of over 9 ml of fresh peripheral blood supplied the PBMCs. Input material: peripheral blood. The TCR was taken from a woman under 30 with Graves' ophthalmopathy. V usage is TRBV6-2 or TRBV6-3 and J usage is TRBJ1-1, with D maybe TRBD1 (5 bases). The CDR3 here is CASRRDSYTEAFF. In nucleotides, the CDR3 is TGTGCCAGCAGACGCGACAGCTACACTGAAGCTTTCTTT.